What follows are 5 T cell receptor beta chains derived from one specimen sequenced in a study of blood T cell repertoires in COVID-19. TCRdb's copy holds only in-frame clones and misses some; the assay was immunoSEQ multiplex PCR. The table has over 110,000 clones, 84% seen once. Sequencing input: PBMCs or T cells enriched from blood (not recorded which). Source of these receptors: a man aged 45-65 years in a cohort exposed to, infected with or recovered from COVID-19 (not recorded which).

The genes are TRBV5-4 and TRBJ2-5, with D tentatively TRBD2 (5 bases). Per the germline V gene, CDR1 is SGHNT and CDR2 is YYREEE (reference sequence). The CDR3 sequence is 17 residues long. Between the trimmed V and J ends, which lost 3 bases and 1 base, there was a span of 19 bases. CDR3 in DNA: TGTGCCAGCAGCTCGGAATCGAGCGGATTGCTCCAAGAGACCCAGTACTTC. Residues: CASSSESSGLLQETQYF.

The V call is TRBV21-1, the J call TRBJ1-1. TRBV21-1 is flagged as a pseudogene. The CDR3 totals 14 residues. The CDR3, as DNA: TGTGCCAGCACCCCGTGGGGAGGGTGGGGGTTAACTTTCTTT. Protein product: CASTPWGGWGLTFF.

This clone was detected once. The chain carries TRBV3-1 (or the pseudogene TRBV3-2) and TRBJ2-2; TRBD1 might be the D (6 bases). This CDR3 comprises 16 residues. Germline V CDR1 and CDR2: LGHDT, YNNKEL (reference sequence). With 1 base removed from V and 4 bases from J, the gap between germline ends came to 13 bases. CDR3 nucleotide sequence: TGTGCCAGCAGCCAAGCTACAGGGTTGGGCACCGGGGAGCTGTTTTTT. Its translation: CASSQATGLGTGELFF.

This chain uses TRBV6-2 or TRBV6-3 with TRBJ1-6, with 10 bases matching TRBD1. The CDR3 runs 20 residues. Germline CDR1 MNHEY, CDR2 SVGEGT. The ends lost 4 bases at V and 2 bases at J; junction bases unmatched: 14. The CDR3 reads CASSWIRDRGSLPYNSPLHF. In DNA, the CDR3 is TGTGCCAGCAGTTGGATCCGGGACAGGGGCTCCTTGCCCTATAATTCACCCCTCCACTTT.

This rearrangement joins TRBV4-1 to TRBJ2-7; D not resolved. The V gene's germline CDR1 is MGHRA and CDR2 YSYEKL. V dropped 1 base and J dropped 3 bases, with 7 bases sitting between them. The CDR3 has 13 residues. CDR3: CASSQAPVYEQYF. The CDR3 DNA reads as TGCGCCAGCAGCCAAGCTCCTGTCTACGAGCAGTACTTC.